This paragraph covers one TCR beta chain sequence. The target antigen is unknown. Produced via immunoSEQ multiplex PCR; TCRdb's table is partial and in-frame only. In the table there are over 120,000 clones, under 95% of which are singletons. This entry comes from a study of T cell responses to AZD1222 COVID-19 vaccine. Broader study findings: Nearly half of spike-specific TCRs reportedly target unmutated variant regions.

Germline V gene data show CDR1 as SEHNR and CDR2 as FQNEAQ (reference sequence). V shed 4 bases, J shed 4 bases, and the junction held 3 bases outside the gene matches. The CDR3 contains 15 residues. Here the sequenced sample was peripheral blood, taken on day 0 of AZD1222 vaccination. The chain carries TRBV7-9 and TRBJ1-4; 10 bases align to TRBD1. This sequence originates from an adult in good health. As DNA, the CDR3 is TGTGCCAGCAGCTCCCGGACAGGGGGTAATGAAAAACTGTTTTTT. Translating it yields CASSSRTGGNEKLFF.